This paragraph reports one T cell receptor (beta chain). The data were obtained in a study of control samples from healthy donors and cancer patients. Profiling relied on immunoSEQ multiplex PCR, and the TCRdb table lists in-frame clones only, not all of them. Of roughly 59,000 clones in the sample, around 90% were seen once. The CDR3 loop spans 16 amino acids. V gave up 8 bases and J gave up 4 bases, with 21 bases separating them. CDR1 is SNHLY and CDR2 is FYNNEI in the germline V gene. The receptor was isolated from a man aged 35 to 55 with colorectal cancer. J is TRBJ1-3 and V is TRBV2; a weak D match, TRBD1 (5 bases). Sequencing input: PBMCs. The chain's CDR3 is CASGGKGRFRGNTIYF. CDR3 coding DNA: TGTGCCAGCGGGGGAAAGGGTCGGTTTCGCGGAAACACCATATATTTT.